This TCR beta chain was observed in a study of cytomegalovirus exposure and HLA in healthy donors. The data were produced by immunoSEQ multiplex PCR, yet TCRdb's version contains in-frame clones alone and is incomplete. This table holds some 76,000 clones, approximately 93% found once. Germline loops: CDR1 SGHTA, CDR2 FQGTGA. The V gene lost 4 bases and the J gene lost 5 bases, with 20 bases spanning the gap. CDR3 length: 16 amino acids. This clonotype was obtained from a woman between 18 and 29 years old in good health and CMV-seropositive. The gene calls are TRBV7-3 and TRBJ2-5; no firm D call. Sequencing was carried out using PBMCs. The CDR3 reads CASSSSRAGSGETQYF. The CDR3 DNA reads TGTGCCAGCAGCTCGTCTCGAGCAGGCAGTGGGGAGACCCAGTACTTC.